The 30 T cell receptor beta chains below come from one sample, sequenced in a study of shared clonotypes between healthy human individuals. Only in-frame clones appear in the TCRdb table, and some are missing; sequencing was by immunoSEQ multiplex PCR. The profile covers 2,500,000 or so clones, with less than 95% appearing a single time and around 0.35% taken by the ten largest. The sequencing sample was made of naive CD4+ T cells from PBMCs. Specified subset: CD45RA+ positively selected. Receptors originate from a man aged 18 to 29 in good health. Some clones in this sample may be carry-over from other donors' samples.

V gene TRBV7-2 combines with J gene TRBJ2-5; 10 bases map to TRBD2. Germline V gives CDR1 SGHTA, CDR2 FQGNSA. V was pared by 5 bases and J by 5 bases, with 8 bases of the junction left unmatched. This CDR3 spans 15 amino acids. The CDR3 is CASSASSGSWETQYF. The CDR3 nucleotides read TGTGCCAGCAGCGCATCTAGCGGGAGCTGGGAGACCCAGTACTTC.

This sequence joins TRBV6-6 and TRBJ2-1; 7 bases match TRBD2. Germline V gives CDR1 MNHNY, CDR2 SVGAGI (reference sequence). V shed 5 bases, J shed 10 bases, and the junction held 11 bases outside the gene matches. CDR3 size: 14 residues. CDR3 loop: CASSPGGSGGEQFF. CDR3 DNA: TGTGCCAGCAGTCCCGGCGGGAGCGGCGGGGAGCAGTTCTTC.

This chain uses TRBV11-2 with TRBJ1-1; no clear D gene. Germline V gives CDR1 SGHAT, CDR2 FQNNGV. The CDR3 runs 12 residues. The V end was cut by 1 base, the J end by 3 bases, with 3 bases between. For the CDR3, the DNA is TGTGCCAGCAGCTTAGGGGACACTGAAGCTTTCTTT. This translates into CASSLGDTEAFF.

The rearrangement links TRBV4-3 to TRBJ1-2; D may be TRBD1 (5 bases). Trimming left V 0 bases short and J 8 bases short, with 16 bases between. Germline V gene sequence: CDR1 LGHNA, CDR2 YSLEER. CDR3 length: 15 amino acids. The CDR3 region has the DNA TGCGCCAGCAGCCAAGATCGGGGGTTTTCTTCCGGCTACACCTTC. Encoded protein: CASSQDRGFSSGYTF.

The gene calls are TRBV6-6 and TRBJ2-7, with 11 bases aligning to TRBD1. V lost 6 bases and J lost 5; bases outside the gene matches: 12. CDR3 length: 16 residues. CDR1 and CDR2 from the germline V gene are MNHNY and SVGAGI (reference sequence). The CDR3 coding sequence is TGTGCCAGCAGCCTCAGCCAAGGACAGGGGGCCCACGAGCAGTACTTC. This gives the protein CASSLSQGQGAHEQYF.

The chain combines TRBV2 with TRBJ2-7; D gene uncertain. There are 14 residues in the CDR3. The V and J ends lost 6 bases and 0 bases respectively, with 12 bases between them. Per germline, CDR1 SNHLY and CDR2 FYNNEI. The CDR3 nucleotides read TGTGCCAGCAGATCCGACGGCAGCTCCTACGAGCAGTACTTC. Residues: CASRSDGSSYEQYF.

Concerning this clone: Other DNA sequences within the sample encode an identical CDR3. V and J are TRBV28 and TRBJ2-3, with D possibly TRBD1 on 5 matching bases. The CDR3 contains 13 residues. The germline CDR1 and CDR2 sequences are MDHEN and SYDVKM. V was trimmed by 6 bases and J by 1 base, leaving 8 bases between them. The CDR3 here is CASSLGGTDTQYF. CDR3 nucleotides: TGTGCCAGCAGCCTAGGGGGCACAGATACGCAGTATTTT.

This chain connects TRBV30 to TRBJ1-1, with D possibly being TRBD1 (5 bases). Trimming removed 1 base at V and 10 bases at J, with 19 bases between. The CDR3 has 14 residues. Germline CDR1 and CDR2: GTSNPN and SVGIG (reference sequence). As DNA, the CDR3 is TGTGCCTGGAGTGGACCGGGGCGGAATTATGGAGCTTTCTTT. It is translated as CAWSGPGRNYGAFF.

This sequence joins TRBV5-6 and TRBJ1-1; D unresolved. CDR1 and CDR2 from the germline V gene are SGHDT and YYEEEE. Trimming took off 0 bases at V and 2 bases at J, with 11 bases between the two ends. The CDR3 spans 15 residues. As DNA, the CDR3 is TGTGCCAGCAGCTTGGTCGGTAGAAGCAACACTGAAGCTTTCTTT. This gives the protein CASSLVGRSNTEAFF.

CDR3 in DNA: TGTGCCAGCAGTTACTTGAGGACGGCGACGGATACGCAGTATTTT. Its protein product is CASSYLRTATDTQYF. The V gene is TRBV6-5, the J gene TRBJ2-3, with no clear D. CDR1 is MNHEY, CDR2 SVGAGI, per germline. V gave up 1 base and J gave up 6 bases, with 14 bases separating them. The CDR3 totals 15 residues.

The rearrangement joins TRBV7-8 to TRBJ2-7; no reliable D call. V lost 5 bases and J lost 6, with 14 bases in between. The CDR3 has 13 residues. Germline V CDR1 and CDR2: SGHVS, FQNEAQ. This CDR3 reads CASSEGASSEQYF. DNA for the CDR3: TGTGCCAGCAGCGAAGGAGCAAGTTCCGAGCAGTACTTC.

This chain links TRBV30 with TRBJ2-2; TRBD2 aligns across 7 bases. J lost 1 base, V lost 1 base, and 3 bases had no gene match. This CDR3 comprises 15 residues. Per germline, CDR1 GTSNPN and CDR2 SVGIG (reference sequence). The CDR3 region is CAWSGLAMNTGELFF. In DNA form, the CDR3 reads TGTGCCTGGAGTGGACTAGCCATGAACACCGGGGAGCTGTTTTTT. Full variable domain (rest looked up from reference TRBV30 and TRBJ2-2): SQTIHQWPATLVQPVGSPLSLECTVEGTSNPNLYWYRQAAGRGLQLLFYSVGIGQISSEVPQNLSASRPQDRQFILSSKKLLLSDSGFYLCAWSGLAMNTGELFFGEGSRLTVL.

To note about this clone: Within the sample, other DNA sequences also encode this same CDR3. The CDR3 DNA reads TGTGCCAGCAGCTTGGGACAGGGTGGCTACGAGCAGTACTTC. This codes for CASSLGQGGYEQYF. V usage is TRBV7-2 and J usage is TRBJ2-7; TRBD1 matches at 9 bases. V gave up 3 bases and J gave up 3 bases; unmatched junction bases: 3. Germline lookup yields CDR1 SGHTA and CDR2 FQGNSA. The CDR3 length is 14 residues.

The chain joins TRBV5-6 to TRBJ2-3; 7 bases map to TRBD2. Trimming at V came to 10 bases and at J to 1 base, leaving 9 bases not matched to a gene. The germline gives CDR1 SGHDT, CDR2 YYEEEE. The CDR3 consists of 14 residues. The CDR3: CARGGKRGTDTQYF. The CDR3, as DNA: TGTGCCCGCGGGGGTAAGCGGGGCACAGATACGCAGTATTTT.

This rearrangement joins TRBV2 to TRBJ1-1; D is unclear. Trimming shortened V by 7 bases and J by 0 bases, and 15 bases separated the two germline ends. CDR1 SNHLY and CDR2 FYNNEI come from the germline V gene. CDR3 length: 15 residues. DNA for the CDR3: TGTGCCAGCACCCGAGAATCAAACCTGAACACTGAAGCTTTCTTT. Translation gives CASTRESNLNTEAFF.

The gene calls are TRBV5-5 and TRBJ2-7; D is possibly TRBD1 (6 bases). Looked up from germline, CDR1 is SGHKS and CDR2 is YYEKEE (reference sequence). V was clipped by 4 bases and J by 3 bases, with 17 bases between them. This CDR3 region has 15 residues. This chain's CDR3 is CASSAMTGPLYEQYF. DNA of the CDR3: TGTGCCAGCAGCGCTATGACAGGACCCCTCTACGAGCAGTACTTC.

Turning to this clone: This CDR3 is also generated by other DNA sequences in the sample. The V and J genes are TRBV11-2 and TRBJ2-3, with D hard to call. Per germline, CDR1 SGHAT and CDR2 FQNNGV. The CDR3 length is 13 residues. V gave up 0 bases and J gave up 3 bases, with 4 bases separating them. CDR3 in amino acids: CASSLDRTDTQYF. DNA for the CDR3: TGTGCCAGCAGCTTAGATAGGACAGATACGCAGTATTTT.

The rearrangement links TRBV5-6 to TRBJ2-5; D may be TRBD1 or TRBD2 (5 bases each). From germline, CDR1 is SGHDT and CDR2 YYEEEE. The CDR3 runs 15 residues. V was shortened by 4 bases and J by 4 bases, with 17 bases between the two germline ends. CDR3 in amino acids: CASSDRDRRRETQYF. CDR3 nucleotide sequence: TGTGCCAGCAGCGACCGGGACCGACGACGAGAGACCCAGTACTTC. Combining the CDR3 with reference TRBV5-6 and TRBJ2-5 gives the whole variable domain DAGVTQSPTHLIKTRGQQVTLRCSPKSGHDTVSWYQQALGQGPQFIFQYYEEEERQRGNFPDRFSGHQFPNYSSELNVNALLLGDSALYLCASSDRDRRRETQYFGPGTRLLVL.

The chain uses TRBV6-5 and TRBJ1-2; weak D call: TRBD1 (6 bases). Germline CDR1 reads MNHEY; CDR2 reads SVGAGI. The CDR3 contains 14 residues. The V end was cut by 4 bases, the J end by 3 bases, with 12 bases between. CDR3 bases: TGTGCCAGCAGTTCCCGGGACACCTACTATGGCTACACCTTC. The encoded protein is CASSSRDTYYGYTF.

Concerning this clone itself: At the DNA level, this CDR3 is encoded by other sequences in the same sample as well. The rearrangement links TRBV6-5 to TRBJ2-1; D might be TRBD2 (5 bases). The V end was cut by 6 bases, the J end by 3 bases, with 12 bases between. Germline V gene sequence: CDR1 MNHEY, CDR2 SVGAGI. The CDR3 loop spans 14 amino acids. CDR3 nucleotide sequence: TGTGCCAGCAGGGCTTCCGGAGGCTACAATGAGCAGTTCTTC. Translation gives CASRASGGYNEQFF.

This clone occurred a few times. The chain combines TRBV5-4 with TRBJ2-1; 8 bases line up with TRBD2. CDR1 SGHNT and CDR2 YYREEE come from the germline V gene (reference sequence). The V gene end was trimmed by 0 bases and the J gene end by 7 bases; junction bases not matched to a gene: 6. This CDR3 has 15 residues. CDR3 loop: CASSLVSGETNEQFF. The CDR3 coding sequence is TGTGCCAGCAGCTTGGTTAGCGGGGAAACTAATGAGCAGTTCTTC.

The chain has TRBV25-1 and TRBJ2-7; no firm D call. The CDR3 is 12 residues long. The germline V and J ends were trimmed by 10 bases and 7 bases, with 17 bases remaining between them. CDR1 and CDR2 (germline): MGHDK, SYGVNS. The CDR3 coding sequence is TGTGCCACGTCCGTTAGGTTTAGTGAGCAGTACTTC. It encodes CATSVRFSEQYF.

This clone appeared a few times. The chain links TRBV4-3 to TRBJ2-1, with D possibly being TRBD1 (5 bases). Germline CDR1 is LGHNA and CDR2 is YSLEER. Trimming pared 0 bases from V and 4 bases from J, leaving 7 bases between. CDR3 length: 14 amino acids. The CDR3 DNA sequence: TGCGCCAGCAGCCAAGAGAGACAGTACAATGAGCAGTTCTTC. Protein: CASSQERQYNEQFF.

The rearrangement joins TRBV2 to TRBJ2-5; D may be TRBD1 (6 bases). Germline V gives CDR1 SNHLY, CDR2 FYNNEI. Between the trimmed V and J ends, which lost 6 bases and 2 bases, there was a span of 19 bases. The CDR3 is 16 amino acids. CDR3 protein: CASSPKQGRGQETQYF. The CDR3 region has the DNA TGTGCCAGCAGCCCAAAACAGGGAAGGGGGCAAGAGACCCAGTACTTC.

The rearrangement uses TRBV5-6 and TRBJ1-1; TRBD1 is a possible D gene (5 bases). Germline V lookup: CDR1 SGHDT, CDR2 YYEEEE. V lost 4 bases and J lost 0, with 19 bases in between. This CDR3 spans 17 amino acids. Here the CDR3 reads CASSGGTPPTLNTEAFF. CDR3 in DNA: TGTGCCAGCAGCGGGGGGACTCCGCCCACCCTGAACACTGAAGCTTTCTTT.

This chain connects TRBV15 to TRBJ1-5; D uncertain. V lost 4 bases, J lost 6 bases, and 16 bases lay in between. Looked up from germline, CDR1 is LNHNV and CDR2 is YYDKDF (reference sequence). This CDR3 contains 15 residues. The CDR3 sequence: CATSTESGKAQPQHF. The DNA of the CDR3 is TGTGCCACCAGCACGGAGTCGGGGAAGGCTCAGCCCCAGCATTTT.

The chain is built from TRBV5-1 and TRBJ2-6; D could derive from TRBD1 or TRBD2 (5 bases each). Trimming removed 0 bases at V and 1 base at J, with 17 bases between. This CDR3 spans 19 amino acids. Germline V gene sequence: CDR1 SGHRS, CDR2 YFSETQ. CDR3 amino acids: CASSLDPPGTASGANVLTF. CDR3 coding DNA: TGCGCCAGCAGCTTGGACCCTCCCGGGACGGCTTCTGGGGCCAACGTCCTGACTTTC.

The gene calls are TRBV14 and TRBJ2-1, with D perhaps TRBD1 (6 bases). The germline V and J ends were trimmed by 0 bases and 10 bases, with 13 bases remaining between them. Germline CDR1 SGHDN, CDR2 FVKESK. The CDR3 runs to 14 residues. Here the CDR3 DNA reads TGTGCCAGCAGCCAAGATTGGTCCACAGGGGAGCAGTTCTTC. The encoded protein is CASSQDWSTGEQFF.

J is TRBJ2-7 and V is TRBV5-6; 11 nucleotides match TRBD2. CDR1 SGHDT and CDR2 YYEEEE come from the germline V gene. V dropped 0 bases and J dropped 2; count of bases not matched to a gene: 7. CDR3 length equals 17 residues. The CDR3 is CASSLVRASGGTYEQYF. The CDR3 DNA follows: TGTGCCAGCAGCTTGGTTCGGGCTAGCGGGGGGACCTACGAGCAGTACTTC.

The CDR3 bases are TGTGCCAGCAGCACTCTCGGGCTAGCGGGAGCCGGGGAGCTGTTTTTT. Residues: CASSTLGLAGAGELFF. V usage is TRBV7-3 and J usage is TRBJ2-2; TRBD2 matches 10 bases. After removal of 5 bases from V and 6 bases from J, the junction contained 9 bases not matched to a gene. Germline lookup yields CDR1 SGHTA and CDR2 FQGTGA. The CDR3 extends over 16 amino acids. The full variable domain, with the rest looked up from reference TRBV7-3 and TRBJ2-2, is GAGVSQTPSNKVTEKGKYVELRCDPISGHTALYWYRQSLGQGPEFLIYFQGTGAADDSGLPNDRFFAVRPEGSVSTLKIQRTERGDSAVYLCASSTLGLAGAGELFFGEGSRLTVL.